This T cell receptor (beta chain) was sequenced during a study of OX40 agonist ivuxolimab in advanced cancers. At the level of the study: In this cohort, patients received ivuxolimab, an agonistic anti-OX40 (CD134) antibody. With a range of roughly 20 to 90, age averaged approximately 60 years, and 70% to 85% were male. Study-wide findings and caveats: Individuals who were partial responders at 0.1-3.0 mg/kg had clonal expansion that ranked among the lowest. Within 6 weeks, CD4+ and CD8+ blood T cells expanded clonally at 0.1 to 3.0 mg/kg.

On this clone itself: Its antigen remains unidentified.

The CDR3 has 14 amino acids. Germline V lookup: CDR1 SGDLS, CDR2 YYNGEE. The germline V and J ends were trimmed by 3 bases and 2 bases, with 11 bases remaining between them. The table came from immunoSEQ multiplex PCR; TCRdb's copy has only in-frame clones and leaves some out. The sample has under 50,000 clones; around 80% are singletons. The rearrangement links TRBV9 to TRBJ1-1; tentatively, D is TRBD1 (5 bases). Specimen: CD4+ or CD8+ T cells sorted from blood, collected in a trial of the OX40 agonist ivuxolimab. The TCR was taken from an adult with an advanced solid tumor such as melanoma, head and neck, liver or kidney cancer. The CDR3 loop reads CASSAGGINTEAFF. As DNA, the CDR3 is TGTGCCAGCAGCGCCGGGGGGATCAACACTGAAGCTTTCTTT.